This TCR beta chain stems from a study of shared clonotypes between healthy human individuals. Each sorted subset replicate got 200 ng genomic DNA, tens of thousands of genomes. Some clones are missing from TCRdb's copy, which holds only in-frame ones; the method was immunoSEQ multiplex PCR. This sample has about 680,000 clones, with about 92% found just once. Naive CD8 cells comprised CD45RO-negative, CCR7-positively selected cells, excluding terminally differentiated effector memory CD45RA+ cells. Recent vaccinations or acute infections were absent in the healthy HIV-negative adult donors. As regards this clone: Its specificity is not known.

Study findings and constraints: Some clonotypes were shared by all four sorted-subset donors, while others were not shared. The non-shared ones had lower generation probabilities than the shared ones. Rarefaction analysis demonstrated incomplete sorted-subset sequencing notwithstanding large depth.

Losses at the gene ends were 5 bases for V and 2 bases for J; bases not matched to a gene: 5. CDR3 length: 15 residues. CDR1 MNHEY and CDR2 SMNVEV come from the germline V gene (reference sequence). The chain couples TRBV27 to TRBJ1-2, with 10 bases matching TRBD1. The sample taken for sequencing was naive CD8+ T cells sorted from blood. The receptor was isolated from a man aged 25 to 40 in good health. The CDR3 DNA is TGTGCCAGCAGTCCGTGGGGACAGGGGAACTATGGCTACACCTTC. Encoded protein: CASSPWGQGNYGYTF.